The count of the clone carrying this T cell receptor (beta chain) is one. What it binds is not known. The data were produced by immunoSEQ multiplex PCR, yet TCRdb's version contains in-frame clones alone and is incomplete. The table has roughly 48,000 clones, about 88% seen once. The germline V gene encodes CDR1 LGHNA and CDR2 YNFKEQ. The CDR3 has 15 residues. Between the trimmed V and J ends, which lost 0 bases and 6 bases, there was a span of 12 bases. The sample comes from a study of OX40 agonist ivuxolimab in advanced cancers. About the study: Participants could have had prior anti-PD-1, anti-PD-L1 or anti-CTLA-4 therapy, and around 40% had some. Notes on the study in general: Researchers did not determine the expanded peripheral T cells' antigen specificity.

This TCR derives from an adult with an advanced solid tumor such as melanoma, head and neck, liver or kidney cancer. J is TRBJ2-1 and V is TRBV4-2; D call uncertain. The sample was CD4+ or CD8+ T cells sorted from blood, taken in a trial of the OX40 agonist ivuxolimab. CDR3 nucleotides: TGTGCCAGCAGCCAAGAGACTCGAGCGACCAATGAGCAGTTCTTC. Protein product: CASSQETRATNEQFF.